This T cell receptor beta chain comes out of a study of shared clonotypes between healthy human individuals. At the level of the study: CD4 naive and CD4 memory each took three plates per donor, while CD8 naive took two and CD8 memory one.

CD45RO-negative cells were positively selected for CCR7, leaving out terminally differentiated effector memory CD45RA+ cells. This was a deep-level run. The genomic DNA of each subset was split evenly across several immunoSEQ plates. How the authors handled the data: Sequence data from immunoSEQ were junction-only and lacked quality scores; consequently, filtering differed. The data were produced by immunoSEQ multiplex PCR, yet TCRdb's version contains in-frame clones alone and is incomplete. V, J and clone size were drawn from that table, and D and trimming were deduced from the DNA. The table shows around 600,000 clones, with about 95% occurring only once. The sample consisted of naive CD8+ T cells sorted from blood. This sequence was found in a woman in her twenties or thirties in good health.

CDR3 amino acids: CASSPRLAERTFF. CDR3 in DNA: TGCGCCAGCAGCCCACGGTTGGCGGAGAGAACTTTCTTT. V is TRBV4-1 and J is TRBJ1-1; D gene ambiguous. CDR1 is MGHRA and CDR2 is YSYEKL in the germline V gene. Trimming removed 4 bases from V and 12 bases from J, with 18 bases in between. This CDR3 contains 13 residues.